These 22 T cell receptor beta chains share one sample of origin, sequenced in a study of T cells in Graves' hyperthyroidism and ophthalmopathy. What was amplified from RNA transcripts were TCR beta CDR3 regions. An initial round of RT-PCR targeting the TCR CDR3 relied on the HTBI primer set. TCRdb itself ran the multiplex PCR reads through MiXCR, one entry per CDR3 protein. There are some 770,000 distinct CDR3 sequences in the sample; around 17% occur only once, and about 8.4% lies in the top ten. The sample consisted of blood. The receptors derive from a young man with Graves' hyperthyroidism.

V gene TRBV5-1 combines with J gene TRBJ2-5, with D perhaps being TRBD1 or TRBD2 (7 bases each). V shed 3 bases and J shed 2 bases, with 17 bases lying between them. Per germline, CDR1 SGHRS and CDR2 YFSETQ. The CDR3 covers 16 residues. CDR3 nucleotide sequence: TGCGCCAGCAGCTGGAGACAGGGAGGGGGGCAAGAGACCCAGTACTTC. This encodes CASSWRQGGGQETQYF.

A note on this clonotype: The junction differs from germline at one of its ends, possibly a read error. V gene TRBV7-9 combines with J gene TRBJ2-7, with TRBD1 identical over 7 bases. CDR1 and CDR2 (germline): SEHNR, FQNEAQ (reference sequence). CDR3 length equals 13 residues. The CDR3 bases are TGTGTCAGCAGCCAGGGACAGAACTACGAGCAGTACTTC. This encodes CVSSQGQNYEQYF. Variable domain in full (rest from reference TRBV7-9 and TRBJ2-7): DTGVSQNPRHKITKRGQNVTFRCDPISEHNRLYWYRQTLGQGPEFLTYFQNEAQLEKSRLLSDRFSAERPKGSFSTLEIQRTEQGDSAMYLCVSSQGQNYEQYFGPGTRLTVT.

This clonotype has ten or more counts. This sequence joins TRBV28 and TRBJ2-7; 7 nucleotides match TRBD2. The trim removed 6 bases at V and 3 bases at J, leaving 5 bases unmatched. Germline V gives CDR1 MDHEN, CDR2 SYDVKM. The CDR3 covers 13 residues. The CDR3 here is CASRPTSNYEQYF. In nucleotides, the CDR3 is TGTGCCAGCAGACCGACTAGCAACTACGAGCAGTACTTC.

This clonotype was observed at least ten times. The chain is built from TRBV30 and TRBJ1-5, with D possibly being TRBD1 (5 bases). Germline-derived CDR1 and CDR2 are GTSNPN and SVGIG (reference sequence). V gave up 1 base and J gave up 6 bases, with 10 bases separating them. This CDR3 comprises 13 residues. CDR3 bases: TGTGCCTGGAGTGACGGGGGACGTCAGCCCCAGCATTTT. It specifies CAWSDGGRQPQHF.

This clonotype was seen a handful of times. This chain connects TRBV19 to TRBJ1-5; D is possibly TRBD1 (5 bases). V lost 5 bases to trimming and J lost 8 bases, with 16 bases between them. Germline loops: CDR1 LNHDA, CDR2 SQIVND (reference sequence). This CDR3 region has 14 residues. CDR3 DNA sequence: TGTGCCAGTAGTTTCCTACCTCGGGGGGAGCCCCAGCATTTT. It translates to CASSFLPRGEPQHF.

This clonotype was counted many times. The rearrangement joins TRBV7-9 to TRBJ2-5; D may be TRBD1 (6 bases). The ends were cut back, 5 bases at V and 4 bases at J, with 11 bases in the middle. The CDR3 is 13 amino acids. Germline CDR1 is SEHNR and CDR2 is FQNEAQ (reference sequence). CDR3 sequence reads: CASSRTELETQYF. The CDR3, as DNA: TGTGCCAGCAGCCGGACAGAATTAGAGACCCAGTACTTC.

The chain uses TRBV6-1 and TRBJ1-5; D gene uncertain. Germline V gene lookup returns CDR1 MNHNS and CDR2 SASEGT. This CDR3 has 13 amino acids. Trimming stripped 8 bases from V and 0 bases from J, with 8 bases between. The CDR3 loop reads CASSEVSNQPQHF. CDR3 DNA: TGTGCCAGCTCCGAAGTTAGCAATCAGCCCCAGCATTTT.

There are many counts of this clonotype. The V gene is TRBV12-3 or TRBV12-4, the J gene TRBJ2-7; 7 positions match TRBD2. The CDR3 length is 13 residues. With 5 bases clipped from V and 2 bases from J, the junction kept 3 bases outside the gene matches. In DNA form, the CDR3 reads TGTGCCAGCAGTGGGACTACCCCCTACGAGCAGTACTTC. Amino acid sequence: CASSGTTPYEQYF.

The chain joins TRBV29-1 to TRBJ2-7; 9 bases are shared with TRBD1. Trimming removed 6 bases from V and 5 bases from J; junction bases left unmatched: 5. The germline gives CDR1 SQVTM, CDR2 ANQGSEA. The CDR3 totals 12 residues. CDR3 loop: CSVRQGENEQYF. The CDR3 DNA sequence: TGCAGCGTCAGACAGGGGGAGAACGAGCAGTACTTC.

This clonotype has at least ten counts. The V call is TRBV20-1, the J call TRBJ1-1, with a possible D match to TRBD1 (6 bases). The CDR3 loop spans 14 amino acids. The V end lost 6 bases, the J end lost 0 bases, and 14 bases lay between the germline ends. Germline V gene lookup returns CDR1 DFQATT and CDR2 SNEGSKA (reference sequence). This CDR3 reads CSALSGQMNTEAFF. The CDR3 DNA reads as TGCAGTGCCCTTTCGGGACAAATGAACACTGAAGCTTTCTTT.

The CDR3 region is CASSPTGTNLGYTF. The CDR3 coding sequence is TGTGCCAGCAGTCCTACCGGGACAAACCTTGGCTACACCTTC. This chain connects TRBV5-6 to TRBJ1-2; D is possibly TRBD1 (6 bases). CDR1 is SGHDT, CDR2 YYEEEE, per germline. The V end lost 5 bases, the J end lost 7 bases, and 18 bases lay between the germline ends. CDR3 length equals 14 residues.

This clonotype was seen repeatedly, ten times or more. The chain has TRBV3-1 and TRBJ2-7, with unresolved D. From germline, CDR1 is LGHDT and CDR2 YNNKEL (reference sequence). The CDR3 runs to 13 residues. Deletions cut 5 bases from V and 3 bases from J, with 11 bases between. CDR3 nucleotides: TGTGCCAGCAGCTTCGGACGGTTCTACGAGCAGTACTTC. Translation gives CASSFGRFYEQYF.

The sample holds a few counts of this clonotype. The chain is built from TRBV15 and TRBJ1-6, with TRBD1 matching 12 bases. The CDR3 spans 15 residues. The V and J ends lost 8 bases and 8 bases, in that order; junction bases with no gene match: 7. The germline gives CDR1 LNHNV, CDR2 YYDKDF (reference sequence). The CDR3 here is CATAGTGGMYSPLHF. The CDR3, as DNA: TGTGCCACCGCCGGGACAGGGGGCATGTATTCACCCCTCCACTTT.

This clonotype was recorded a few times. The genes are TRBV7-9 and TRBJ2-3, with TRBD2 as a possible D gene (6 bases). The CDR3 runs to 12 residues. V was pared by 6 bases and J by 9 bases, with 13 bases between. Germline assignment: CDR1 SEHNR and CDR2 FQNEAQ (reference sequence). The CDR3: CASSTDGGTQYF. For the CDR3, the DNA is TGTGCCAGCAGTACCGACGGGGGAACGCAGTATTTT.

This clonotype was counted a few times. CDR3 coding DNA: TGCGCCAGCAGCCAGAGGGGGCACGGCAATCAGCCCCAGCATTTT. Protein sequence: CASSQRGHGNQPQHF. The chain uses TRBV4-1 and TRBJ1-5, with TRBD1 matching over 7 bases. The germline CDR1 and CDR2 sequences are MGHRA and YSYEKL. The V and J ends lost 3 bases and 2 bases, in that order; junction bases with no gene match: 4. The length of the CDR3 is 15 residues.

This clonotype was seen only a few times. This chain joins TRBV5-1 and TRBJ2-5; D uncertain. The length of the CDR3 is 13 residues. Germline lookup yields CDR1 SGHRS and CDR2 YFSETQ. Trimming removed 1 base at V and 1 base at J, with 5 bases between. Written as DNA, the CDR3 is TGCGCCAGCAGCTTGATGTTCCAAGAGACCCAGTACTTC. It translates to CASSLMFQETQYF.

This clonotype appeared a single time. The CDR3 loop reads CATSDLLGTAGELFF. The CDR3 bases are TGTGCCACCAGTGATCTGCTCGGGACGGCCGGGGAGCTGTTTTTT. This chain connects TRBV24-1 to TRBJ2-2; D is tentatively TRBD1 or TRBD2 (5 bases each). The V end lost 3 bases, the J end lost 6 bases, and 13 bases lay between the germline ends. The CDR3 length is 15 residues. CDR1 is KGHDR and CDR2 is SFDVKD in the germline V gene.

This clonotype was seen a few times. The chain has TRBV5-1 and TRBJ2-5; a possible D gene is TRBD2 (5 bases). The CDR3 loop spans 13 amino acids. CDR1 and CDR2 (germline): SGHRS, YFSETQ. V was shortened by 0 bases and J by 5 bases, with 8 bases between the two germline ends. DNA of the CDR3: TGCGCCAGCAGCTTGGAAGGGAGTGAGACCCAGTACTTC. Translated: CASSLEGSETQYF.

This sequence joins TRBV5-1 and TRBJ2-5, with D perhaps TRBD2 (7 bases). The V gene's germline CDR1 is SGHRS and CDR2 YFSETQ. V lost 7 bases, J lost 5 bases, and 21 bases lay in between. The length of the CDR3 is 15 residues. CDR3 sequence: CASGFLGPGGETQYF. For the CDR3, the DNA is TGCGCCAGCGGATTCCTCGGGCCGGGGGGCGAGACCCAGTACTTC.

This chain uses TRBV28 with TRBJ1-6; TRBD1 aligns across 9 bases. The V segment lost 5 bases and the J segment 7 bases; nucleotides outside the gene matches: 9. Germline CDR1 reads MDHEN; CDR2 reads SYDVKM. CDR3 size: 16 residues. Written as DNA, the CDR3 is TGTGCCAGCAGTCTACTGCCCGGGACAGGGAATTCACCCCTCCACTTT. Translating gives CASSLLPGTGNSPLHF.

The table lists this clonotype with a few counts. The chain links TRBV24-1 to TRBJ2-5, with 12 bases that match TRBD1. CDR3 length: 16 amino acids. Trimming took 4 bases from V and 2 from J; bases not matched to a gene: 4. Germline lookup yields CDR1 KGHDR and CDR2 SFDVKD. CDR3 coding DNA: TGTGCCACCAGTGACCCGGGACAGGGGGCTCAAGAGACCCAGTACTTC. Protein product: CATSDPGQGAQETQYF.

The chain couples TRBV2 to TRBJ2-3, with TRBD2 matching 7 bases. This CDR3 comprises 16 residues. Per germline, CDR1 SNHLY and CDR2 FYNNEI. V trimming: 7 bases; J trimming: 6 bases; junction bases outside the gene matches: 16. CDR3 sequence (DNA): TGTGCCAGCACCATGGAGGGAGGGCCGGTCGGTGATACGCAGTATTTT. Amino acid sequence: CASTMEGGPVGDTQYF.